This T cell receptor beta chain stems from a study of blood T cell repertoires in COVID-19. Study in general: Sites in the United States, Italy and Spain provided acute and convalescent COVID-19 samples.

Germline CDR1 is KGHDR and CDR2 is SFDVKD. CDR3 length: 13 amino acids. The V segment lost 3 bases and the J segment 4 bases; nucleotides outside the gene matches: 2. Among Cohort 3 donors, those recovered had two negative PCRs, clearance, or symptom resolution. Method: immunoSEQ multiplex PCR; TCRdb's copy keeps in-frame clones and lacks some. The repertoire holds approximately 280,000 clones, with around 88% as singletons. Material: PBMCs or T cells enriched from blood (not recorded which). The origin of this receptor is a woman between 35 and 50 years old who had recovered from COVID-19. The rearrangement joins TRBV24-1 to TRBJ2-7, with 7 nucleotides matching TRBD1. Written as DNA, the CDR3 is TGTGCCACCAGTGATGCACAGGGGTACGAGCAGTACTTC. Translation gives CATSDAQGYEQYF.